This TCR beta chain came from a study of T cell changes during pregnancy in multiple sclerosis. CDR1 is ENHRY and CDR2 is SYGVKD in the germline V gene. This CDR3 is built from 14 residues. The V and J ends lost 3 bases and 6 bases respectively, with 11 bases between them. Only in-frame clones appear in the TCRdb table, and some are missing; sequencing was by immunoSEQ multiplex PCR. The profile shows 70,000 to 95,000 clones, about nine tenths of them singletons. The source was CD4+ T cells from peripheral blood mononuclear cells, collected in the second trimester of pregnancy. This rearrangement joins TRBV10-3 to TRBJ1-4; D possibly corresponds to TRBD1 (5 bases). The sequence derives from a female donor with multiple sclerosis, enrolled in a pregnancy study. In DNA form, the CDR3 reads TGTGCCATCAGTGACGGAGGGGCGTATGAAAAACTGTTTTTT. Protein product: CAISDGGAYEKLFF.